This passage covers 29 T cell receptor beta chains from one sample sequenced in a study of post-analysis software for immune sequencing data. Whole-study results and caveats: When patients were compared with controls, a handful of TRBV segments were more frequent, TRBV5-6, TRBV5-1 and TRBV20-1 among them.

Their recognized antigens are unknown. Unique molecular identifiers were carried by the TCR beta cDNA libraries. In TCRdb, the PCR reads were re-called with MiXCR into one record per CDR3 protein. The data contain around 400,000 distinct CDR3 sequences, roughly 38% of them seen just once; the ten biggest clones take up 13%. Sequenced sample: blood. The source of these receptors is a girl aged 10-17 years with multiple sclerosis.

The rearrangement uses TRBV12-3 or TRBV12-4 and TRBJ2-3; TRBD1 aligns across 9 bases. With 8 bases clipped from V and 0 bases from J, the junction kept 3 bases outside the gene matches. There are 14 residues in the CDR3. The DNA for the CDR3 is TGTGCCAGCGGACAGGGGTTGAGCACAGATACGCAGTATTTT. It translates to CASGQGLSTDTQYF.

V is TRBV12-3 or TRBV12-4 and J is TRBJ2-7; 7 nucleotides align to TRBD1. The CDR3 has 15 amino acids. V lost 7 bases and J lost 5; bases outside the gene matches: 14. CDR3 sequence: CASIAGTAGRNEQYF. DNA of the CDR3: TGTGCCAGCATTGCCGGGACAGCCGGTAGAAACGAGCAGTACTTC.

The V and J genes are TRBV6-1 and TRBJ2-7; tentatively, D is TRBD1 (5 bases). This CDR3 region has 13 residues. V lost 7 bases and J 5 bases, leaving 15 bases between the germline ends. Germline V gives CDR1 MNHNS, CDR2 SASEGT. The CDR3 nucleotides read TGTGCCAGCACTCAGGACAACCGGGACGAGCAGTACTTC. Translating it yields CASTQDNRDEQYF.

On this clonotype itself: This clone may be a read error of a much larger clone one base away. The chain carries TRBV28 and TRBJ2-4; D is possibly TRBD2 (5 bases). Germline V gene sequence: CDR1 MDHEN, CDR2 SYDVKM. This CDR3 comprises 16 residues. The CDR3 sequence: CTSSLSGREDRNIQYF. CDR3 bases: TGTACCAGCAGTCTCTCAGGACGGGAAGACCGAAACATTCAGTACTTC.

This chain joins TRBV12-3 or TRBV12-4 and TRBJ1-1; tentatively, D is TRBD1 (6 bases). The CDR3 has 17 residues. The V end lost 6 bases, the J end lost 4 bases, and 24 bases lay between the germline ends. The CDR3 DNA follows: TGTGCCAGCAGCCCTTTAGGGGAAGGGGGAAAGGGCACTGAAGCTTTCTTT. This codes for CASSPLGEGGKGTEAFF.

In this sample, this clonotype turned up once. This chain uses TRBV29-1 with TRBJ2-1; 12 bases are shared with TRBD1. Germline V gene sequence: CDR1 SQVTM, CDR2 ANQGSEA. Trimming removed 5 bases from V and 7 bases from J; junction bases left unmatched: 12. This CDR3 has 16 amino acids. CDR3 residues: CSVFPGTGGARNEQFF. CDR3 nucleotide sequence: TGCAGCGTTTTTCCCGGGACAGGGGGCGCAAGGAATGAGCAGTTCTTC.

This clonotype was picked up a small number of times. The chain is built from TRBV7-9 and TRBJ2-3, with 8 positions matching TRBD2. Unmatched junction bases numbered 11, after V lost 8 bases and J lost 7 bases. The CDR3 covers 14 residues. Germline loops: CDR1 SEHNR, CDR2 FQNEAQ (reference sequence). Here the CDR3 reads CASAEGGGTYTQYF. DNA of the CDR3: TGTGCCAGCGCCGAAGGCGGGGGGACGTATACGCAGTATTTT. The full variable domain, in which reference TRBV7-9 and TRBJ2-3 provide the parts outside the CDR3, is DTGVSQNPRHKITKRGQNVTFRCDPISEHNRLYWYRQTLGQGPEFLTYFQNEAQLEKSRLLSDRFSAERPKGSFSTLEIQRTEQGDSAMYLCASAEGGGTYTQYFGPGTRLTVL.

On this clonotype: The junction does not match germline at one end; this may be a read error. This chain joins TRBV28 and TRBJ2-3; D is possibly TRBD2 (5 bases). Germline values: CDR1 MDHEN, CDR2 SYDVKM. This CDR3 spans 14 amino acids. The CDR3 DNA reads as TGTGCCGGCAGTTTGATTAGCGTCACAGATACGCAGTATTTT. It translates to CAGSLISVTDTQYF.

This clonotype was seen a handful of times. This chain connects TRBV5-8 to TRBJ1-6, with 10 bases lining up with TRBD1. With 6 bases clipped from V and 7 bases from J, the junction kept 7 bases outside the gene matches. The V gene's germline CDR1 is SGHTS and CDR2 YDEGEE. The CDR3 has 15 amino acids. This chain's CDR3 is CASKDRGRGNSPLHF. The CDR3, as DNA: TGTGCCAGCAAGGACAGGGGGAGGGGAAATTCACCCCTCCACTTT.

J is TRBJ2-1 and V is TRBV7-9; 11 bases agree with TRBD2. The CDR3 is 19 residues long. Germline lookup yields CDR1 SEHNR and CDR2 FQNEAQ (reference sequence). J was trimmed by 0 bases and V by 3 bases; bases with no gene match: 10. CDR3 coding DNA: TGTGCCAGCAGCTTTGAAATAGCGGGGGGGCAGAGCTCCTACAATGAGCAGTTCTTC. It codes for CASSFEIAGGQSSYNEQFF.

Many counts were recorded for this clonotype. The chain joins TRBV20-1 to TRBJ2-7; a possible D gene is TRBD2 (5 bases). V dropped 4 bases and J dropped 3 bases, with 13 bases sitting between them. Per the germline V gene, CDR1 is DFQATT and CDR2 is SNEGSKA (reference sequence). The CDR3 length is 13 residues. CDR3 protein: CSATRGLVYEQYF. The CDR3 coding sequence is TGCAGTGCTACCCGAGGACTCGTCTACGAGCAGTACTTC.

CDR3 nucleotide sequence: TGTGCCATCAGTGAGGGGTTGGTTGGTCAGCCCCAGCATTTT. This sequence encodes CAISEGLVGQPQHF. The V and J genes are TRBV10-3 and TRBJ1-5; the D is unclear. This CDR3 has 14 amino acids. From germline, CDR1 is ENHRY and CDR2 SYGVKD. V gave up 2 bases and J gave up 6 bases, with 11 bases separating them.

The count of this clonotype is one. The chain combines TRBV19 with TRBJ2-7; D is tentatively TRBD1 or TRBD2 (5 bases each). V lost 6 bases, J lost 6 bases, and 12 bases lay in between. The CDR3 spans 12 residues. Germline V lookup: CDR1 LNHDA, CDR2 SQIVND (reference sequence). For the CDR3, the DNA is TGTGCCAGTAGCACACGGGGCTCCGAGCAGTACTTC. Its translation: CASSTRGSEQYF.

The genes are TRBV6-5 and TRBJ2-5; D remains unclear. V gave up 3 bases and J gave up 11 bases, with 16 bases separating them. Looked up from germline, CDR1 is MNHEY and CDR2 is SVGAGI. CDR3 length: 13 amino acids. The CDR3 sequence: CASSYVGLSCQYF. The CDR3 coding sequence is TGTGCCAGCAGTTATGTAGGGTTGTCATGTCAGTACTTC.

This clonotype has a handful of counts. The rearrangement links TRBV3-1 to TRBJ2-3, with D possibly being TRBD1 (6 bases). The CDR3 extends over 13 amino acids. The germline V gene has CDR1 LGHDT and CDR2 YNNKEL (reference sequence). Deletions cut 3 bases from V and 10 bases from J, with 14 bases between. CDR3 coding DNA: TGTGCCAGCAGCCACCAGGGGCAAGGCGCGCAGTATTTT. Its translation is CASSHQGQGAQYF.

The chain uses TRBV28 and TRBJ1-1; D remains ambiguous. Germline V gene sequence: CDR1 MDHEN, CDR2 SYDVKM. Trimming removed 4 bases from V and 1 base from J, with 10 bases in between. The CDR3 contains 14 residues. The CDR3 DNA sequence: TGTGCCAGCAGTTCCGGGCAGAGGAACACTGAAGCTTTCTTT. Amino acids: CASSSGQRNTEAFF.

The V gene is TRBV7-2, the J gene TRBJ2-3, with D unresolved. V was clipped by 0 bases and J by 7 bases, with 14 bases between them. The CDR3 covers 15 residues. Germline loops: CDR1 SGHTA, CDR2 FQGNSA. The CDR3 sequence is CASSLADSFRNTQYF. The CDR3 DNA follows: TGTGCCAGCAGCTTAGCAGACTCATTCCGCAATACGCAGTATTTT.

The rearrangement joins TRBV7-9 to TRBJ1-2, with D perhaps matching TRBD1 (6 bases). There are 15 residues in the CDR3. Germline V gene data show CDR1 as SEHNR and CDR2 as FQNEAQ (reference sequence). The germline V and J ends were trimmed by 4 bases and 4 bases, with 16 bases remaining between them. CDR3 loop: CASSSPRGLAYGYTF. As DNA, the CDR3 is TGTGCCAGCAGCTCCCCCAGGGGTCTCGCCTATGGCTACACCTTC.

J is TRBJ1-1 and V is TRBV7-9; 9 bases are shared with TRBD1. Trimming at V came to 5 bases and at J to 5 bases, leaving 9 bases not matched to a gene. Germline V lookup: CDR1 SEHNR, CDR2 FQNEAQ (reference sequence). The CDR3 consists of 15 residues. CDR3 nucleotide sequence: TGTGCCAGCAGCCCCAGGGGACAGGGAGGAACTGAAGCTTTCTTT. This codes for CASSPRGQGGTEAFF. Complete variable domain (other parts from reference TRBV7-9 and TRBJ1-1): DTGVSQNPRHKITKRGQNVTFRCDPISEHNRLYWYRQTLGQGPEFLTYFQNEAQLEKSRLLSDRFSAERPKGSFSTLEIQRTEQGDSAMYLCASSPRGQGGTEAFFGQGTRLTVV.

This chain uses TRBV4-1 with TRBJ2-1; 10 positions match TRBD2. The V gene's germline CDR1 is MGHRA and CDR2 YSYEKL. The CDR3 sequence is 23 residues long. Losses at the gene ends were 1 base for V and 7 bases for J; bases not matched to a gene: 28. Here the CDR3 DNA reads TGCGCCAGCAGCCAAGGGGCCCAGCGGGGGGGTTCTGAAAGAAATCCTTTTGGAAATGAGCAGTTCTTC. Its protein is CASSQGAQRGGSERNPFGNEQFF.

Comment on this clonotype: A much more abundant neighbour one base away suggests this may be a read error. The CDR3 does not close with the conserved phenylalanine or tryptophan, likely indicating a read error. This chain uses TRBV11-2 with TRBJ2-1; D is possibly TRBD1 (5 bases). There are 15 residues in the CDR3. V lost 0 bases, J lost 7 bases, and 13 bases lay in between. Germline V gene data show CDR1 as SGHAT and CDR2 as FQNNGV. The DNA for the CDR3 is TGTGCCAGCAGCTTAGATCCACAGCAGGGTAATGAGCAGTTCGTC. Encoded protein: CASSLDPQQGNEQFV.

This chain uses TRBV6-5 with TRBJ2-1, with 10 bases fitting TRBD2. The germline gives CDR1 MNHEY, CDR2 SVGAGI. There are 18 residues in the CDR3. The V gene end was trimmed by 2 bases and the J gene end by 8 bases; junction bases not matched to a gene: 15. The CDR3: CASSYRLGASGSLDEQFF. The CDR3 DNA follows: TGTGCCAGCAGTTACAGGCTGGGTGCTAGCGGGAGCCTGGATGAGCAGTTCTTC.

This clonotype was picked up a small number of times. V gene TRBV12-3 or TRBV12-4 combines with J gene TRBJ2-1; 13 bases match TRBD2. The CDR3 has 18 residues. V shed 5 bases and J 0 bases; nucleotides not matched to a gene: 7. CDR3 coding DNA: TGTGCCAGCAGTCGCACTAGCGGGGGGGGTAGCTCCTACAATGAGCAGTTCTTC. Translated: CASSRTSGGGSSYNEQFF.

This clonotype showed up just a few times. V usage is TRBV9 and J usage is TRBJ2-3, with no clear D. Germline-derived CDR1 and CDR2 are SGDLS and YYNGEE. The CDR3 runs 14 residues. Trimming pared 0 bases from V and 4 bases from J, leaving 9 bases between. CDR3 amino acids: CASSVATRSDTQYF. In nucleotides, the CDR3 is TGTGCCAGCAGCGTAGCTACCCGTTCAGATACGCAGTATTTT.

The V gene is TRBV12-3 or TRBV12-4, the J gene TRBJ1-4; D uncertain. The ends were cut back, 5 bases at V and 7 bases at J, with 11 bases in the middle. This CDR3 contains 13 residues. The CDR3 sequence is CASSRLGGEKLFF. Written as DNA, the CDR3 is TGTGCCAGCAGTCGCTTGGGAGGTGAAAAACTGTTTTTT.

The rearrangement uses TRBV6-2 or TRBV6-3 and TRBJ2-7; D is undetermined. Deletions cut 6 bases from V and 7 bases from J, with 16 bases between. This CDR3 region has 13 residues. Germline CDR1 reads MNHEY; CDR2 reads SVGEGT. CDR3 in DNA: TGTGCCAGCAGGGATTTCAGGCAATCGGAGCAGTACTTC. It encodes CASRDFRQSEQYF.

The V call is TRBV7-3, the J call TRBJ2-3, with 9 bases fitting TRBD1. CDR3 size: 15 residues. Germline V gene sequence: CDR1 SGHTA, CDR2 FQGTGA. V trimming: 2 bases; J trimming: 4 bases; junction bases outside the gene matches: 4. CDR3 bases: TGTGCCAGCAGCTTAGAAGGGGACAGGGCAGATACGCAGTATTTT. It encodes CASSLEGDRADTQYF.

J is TRBJ2-7 and V is TRBV14; 11 bases match TRBD1. Trimming removed 4 bases from V and 0 bases from J; junction bases left unmatched: 5. Germline CDR1 is SGHDN and CDR2 is FVKESK. The CDR3 has 16 amino acids. The CDR3 coding sequence is TGTGCCAGCAGCCCGGACAGGGGGCACCTCTCCTACGAGCAGTACTTC. It codes for CASSPDRGHLSYEQYF.

The chain combines TRBV30 with TRBJ1-1; no definite D call. The CDR3 runs 12 residues. Between the trimmed V and J ends, which lost 0 bases and 5 bases, there was a span of 7 bases. Germline V CDR1 and CDR2: GTSNPN, SVGIG (reference sequence). CDR3 DNA: TGTGCCTGGAGTGTACGAGGTACTGAAGCTTTCTTT. Its protein product is CAWSVRGTEAFF.